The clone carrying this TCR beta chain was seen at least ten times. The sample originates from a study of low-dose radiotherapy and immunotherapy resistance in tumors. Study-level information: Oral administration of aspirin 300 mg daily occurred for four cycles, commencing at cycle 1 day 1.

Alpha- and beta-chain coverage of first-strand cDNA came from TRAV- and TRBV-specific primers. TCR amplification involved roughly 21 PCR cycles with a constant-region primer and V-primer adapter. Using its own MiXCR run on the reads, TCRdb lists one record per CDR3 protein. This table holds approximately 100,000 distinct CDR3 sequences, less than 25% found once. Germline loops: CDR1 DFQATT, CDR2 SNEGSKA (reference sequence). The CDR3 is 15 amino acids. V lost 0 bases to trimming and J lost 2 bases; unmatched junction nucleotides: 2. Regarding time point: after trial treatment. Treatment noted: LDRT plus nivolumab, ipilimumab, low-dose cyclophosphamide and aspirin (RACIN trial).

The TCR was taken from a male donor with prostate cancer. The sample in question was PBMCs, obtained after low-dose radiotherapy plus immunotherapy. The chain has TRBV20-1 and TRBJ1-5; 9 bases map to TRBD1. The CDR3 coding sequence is TGCAGTGCTAGAGATGGGGACAGGGGCAATCAGCCCCAGCATTTT. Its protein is CSARDGDRGNQPQHF.